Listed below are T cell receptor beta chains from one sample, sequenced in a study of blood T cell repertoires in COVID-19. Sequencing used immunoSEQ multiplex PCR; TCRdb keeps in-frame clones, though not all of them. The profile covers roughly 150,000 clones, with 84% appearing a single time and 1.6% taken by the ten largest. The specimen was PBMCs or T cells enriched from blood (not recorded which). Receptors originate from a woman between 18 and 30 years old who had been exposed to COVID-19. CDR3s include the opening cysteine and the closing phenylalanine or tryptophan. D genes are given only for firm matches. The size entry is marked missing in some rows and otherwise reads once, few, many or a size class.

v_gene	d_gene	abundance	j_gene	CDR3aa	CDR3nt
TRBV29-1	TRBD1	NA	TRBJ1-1	CSVAGQGTEAFF	TGCAGCGTTGCGGGACAGGGCACTGAAGCTTTCTTT
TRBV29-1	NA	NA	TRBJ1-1	CSADQTGSQGAFF	TGCAGCGCCGATCAAACAGGGTCTCAGGGGGCTTTCTTT
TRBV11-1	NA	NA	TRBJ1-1	CASSLGTGQSTEAFF	TGTGCCAGCAGCTTGGGCACAGGGCAAAGCACTGAAGCTTTCTTT
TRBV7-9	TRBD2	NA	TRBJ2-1	CASTSTSTGGPYNEQFF	TGTGCCAGCACCAGTACCTCGACGGGAGGGCCCTACAATGAGCAGTTCTTC
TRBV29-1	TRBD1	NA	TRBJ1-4	CSARTGGKVEKLFF	TGCAGCGCCCGGACAGGCGGCAAGGTTGAAAAACTGTTTTTT
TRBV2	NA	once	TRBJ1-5	CASRKVSGAGQPQHF	TGTGCCAGCAGGAAAGTTTCAGGGGCGGGTCAGCCCCAGCATTTT
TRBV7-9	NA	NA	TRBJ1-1	CASRPPRDTKNTEAFF	TGTGCCAGCAGGCCGCCGAGGGACACAAAGAACACTGAAGCTTTCTTT
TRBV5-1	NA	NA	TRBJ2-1	CASSSQLDRSYNEQFF	TGCGCCAGCAGCTCGCAACTAGACAGGTCCTACAATGAGCAGTTCTTC
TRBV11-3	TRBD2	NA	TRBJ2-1	CASSLEGGSSYNEQFF	TGTGCCAGCAGCTTAGAAGGCGGGAGCTCCTACAATGAGCAGTTCTTC
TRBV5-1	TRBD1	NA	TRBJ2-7	CASSSSSGTGNSYEQYF	TGCGCCAGCAGCTCGTCTTCCGGGACAGGTAACTCCTACGAGCAGTACTTC
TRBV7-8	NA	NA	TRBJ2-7	CASSPPPGHYSYEQYF	TGTGCCAGCAGCCCACCCCCGGGACACTACTCCTACGAGCAGTACTTC
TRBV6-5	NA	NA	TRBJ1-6	CASSYSTGLNSPLHF	TGTGCCAGCAGTTACTCGACAGGCTTAAATTCACCCCTCCACTTT
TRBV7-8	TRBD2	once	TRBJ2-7	CASSLAPTSGYEQYF	TGTGCCAGCAGCTTAGCGCCCACTAGCGGGTACGAGCAGTACTTC
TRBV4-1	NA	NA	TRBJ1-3	CASSQVHGRYGNTIYF	TGCGCCAGCAGCCAAGTGCACGGGAGATATGGAAACACCATATATTTT
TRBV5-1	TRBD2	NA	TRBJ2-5	CASTLTSGKETQYF	TGCGCCAGCACCCTGACTAGCGGTAAAGAGACCCAGTACTTC
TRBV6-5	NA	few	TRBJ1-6	CASSKGGNYNSPLHF	TGTGCCAGCAGCAAAGGGGGAAACTATAATTCACCCCTCCACTTT
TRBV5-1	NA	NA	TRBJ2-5	CASSSGLQETQYF	TGCGCCAGCAGCTCGGGACTCCAAGAGACCCAGTACTTC
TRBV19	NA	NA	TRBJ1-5	CASSGQPGPNQPQHF	TGTGCCAGCTCCGGACAGCCGGGCCCCAATCAGCCCCAGCATTTT
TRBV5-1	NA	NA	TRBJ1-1	CASSSGQPNTEAFF	TGCGCCAGCAGCTCCGGACAGCCCAACACTGAAGCTTTCTTT
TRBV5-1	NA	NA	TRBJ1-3	CASSFGGQEGNTIYF	TGCGCCAGCAGCTTTGGAGGGCAAGAAGGAAACACCATATATTTT
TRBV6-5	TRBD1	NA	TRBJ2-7	CASRPIDRGEQYF	TGTGCCAGCAGGCCCATAGACAGGGGCGAGCAGTACTTC
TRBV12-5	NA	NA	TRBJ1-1	CASGLGRDYDGNTEAFF	TGTGCTAGTGGTTTGGGGAGGGATTACGACGGGAACACTGAAGCTTTCTTT
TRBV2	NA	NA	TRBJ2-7	CASREGHSYEQYF	TGTGCCAGCCGGGAAGGACACTCCTACGAGCAGTACTTC
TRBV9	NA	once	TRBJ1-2	CASSVMGTPHGYTF	TGTGCCAGCAGCGTAATGGGGACACCGCATGGCTACACCTTC
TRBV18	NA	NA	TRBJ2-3	CASSQDTQATGDTQYF	TGTGCCAGCTCACAGGATACGCAGGCGACGGGGGATACGCAGTATTTT
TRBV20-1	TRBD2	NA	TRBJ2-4	CSASRVTSRLAGKNIQYF	TGCAGTGCTAGTAGGGTAACCAGCAGACTAGCGGGGAAAAACATTCAGTACTTC
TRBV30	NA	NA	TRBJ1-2	CAWSQSGGYGYTF	TGTGCCTGGAGTCAGTCGGGGGGCTATGGCTACACCTTC
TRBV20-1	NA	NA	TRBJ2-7	CSAMVAYEQYF	TGCAGTGCTATGGTAGCTTACGAGCAGTACTTC
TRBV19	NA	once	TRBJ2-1	CASSIGRSSYNEQFF	TGTGCCAGTAGTATAGGTAGGAGCTCCTACAATGAGCAGTTCTTC
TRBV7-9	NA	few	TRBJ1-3	CASSPRATWPDTIYF	TGTGCCAGCAGCCCCAGGGCGACCTGGCCAGACACCATATATTTT
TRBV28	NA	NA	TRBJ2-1	CASSALAPAYNEQFF	TGTGCCAGCAGTGCCCTAGCGCCTGCCTACAATGAGCAGTTCTTC
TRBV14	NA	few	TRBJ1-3	CASSPSGTSLRNTIYF	TGTGCCAGCAGCCCCTCCGGGACTTCTCTGAGAAACACCATATATTTT
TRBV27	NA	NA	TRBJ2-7	CASSPLGEHYEQYF	TGTGCCAGCAGTCCGCTCGGAGAGCACTACGAGCAGTACTTC
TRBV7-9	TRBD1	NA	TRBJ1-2	CASSARDRANYGYTF	TGTGCCAGCAGCGCTCGGGACAGGGCTAACTATGGCTACACCTTC
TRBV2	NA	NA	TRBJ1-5	CASSFGQTDNQPQHF	TGTGCCAGCAGCTTCGGACAGACTGACAATCAGCCCCAGCATTTT
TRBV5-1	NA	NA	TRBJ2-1	CASSLVAETFHTGQQFF	TGCGCCAGCAGCTTGGTGGCAGAAACATTTCATACAGGTCAGCAGTTCTTC
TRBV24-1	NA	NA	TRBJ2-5	CATSEGGSGKTQYF	TGTGCCACCAGTGAGGGGGGATCCGGAAAGACCCAGTACTTC
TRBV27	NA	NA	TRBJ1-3	CASSLSSGNTIYF	TGTGCCAGCAGTTTGAGCTCTGGAAACACCATATATTTT
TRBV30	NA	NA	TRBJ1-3	CAWSGGGSRYTIYF	TGTGCCTGGAGTGGAGGCGGTTCCCGTTACACCATATATTTT
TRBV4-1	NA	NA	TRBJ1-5	CASSQESNRVDQPQHF	TGCGCCAGCAGCCAAGAGAGTAACAGGGTGGATCAGCCCCAGCATTTT
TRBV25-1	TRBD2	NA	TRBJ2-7	CASSEWGSGRTHEQYF	TGTGCCAGCAGTGAATGGGGTAGCGGGAGGACCCACGAGCAGTACTTC
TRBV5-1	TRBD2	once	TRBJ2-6	CASSSTSGRASGANVLTF	TGCGCCAGCAGCTCGACTAGCGGGAGGGCATCTGGGGCCAACGTCCTGACTTTC
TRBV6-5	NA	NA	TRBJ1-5	CATRVGGNSNQPQHF	TGTGCCACTCGCGTTGGGGGGAATAGCAATCAGCCCCAGCATTTT
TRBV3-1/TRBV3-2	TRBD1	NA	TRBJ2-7	CASSQGGQGYEQYF	TGTGCCAGCAGCCAAGGGGGACAGGGCTACGAGCAGTACTTC
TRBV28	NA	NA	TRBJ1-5	CASSLVSLNQPQHF	TGTGCCAGCAGTTTAGTAAGCCTAAATCAGCCCCAGCATTTT
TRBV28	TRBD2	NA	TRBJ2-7	CASSKPQREGTYEQYF	TGTGCCAGCAGTAAACCCCAGCGGGAGGGCACCTACGAGCAGTACTTC
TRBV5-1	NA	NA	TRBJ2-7	CASSPGQGYYEQYF	TGCGCCAGCAGCCCCGGGCAGGGGTACTACGAGCAGTACTTC
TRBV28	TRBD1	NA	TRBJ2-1	CASRHLTGVRTNEQFF	TGTGCCAGCAGACACTTGACAGGGGTACGGACCAATGAGCAGTTCTTC
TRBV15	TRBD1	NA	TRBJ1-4	CATSRARATGTENEKLFF	TGTGCCACCAGCAGAGCCCGAGCAACCGGGACAGAGAATGAAAAACTGTTTTTT